The T cell receptor beta chain described here comes from a study of T cells in Graves' hyperthyroidism and ophthalmopathy. This clonotype was found once. It may be a read error: a sequence one base away is much more abundant. The CDR3 has 19 residues. The germline gives CDR1 MRHNA, CDR2 SNTAGT. V was clipped by 4 bases and J by 4 bases; unmatched bases: 13. The CDR3 regions of TCR beta were amplified from RNA transcripts. The TCR CDR3 first-round RT-PCR relied on the HTBI primer set. TCRdb called the multiplex PCR reads again in MiXCR, with one record for every CDR3 protein. The profile covers 30,000 to 35,000 distinct CDR3 sequences, with around 50% appearing a single time and roughly 25% taken by the ten largest.

The TCR originated in a woman aged 35 to 49 with Graves' ophthalmopathy. Sequences were obtained from blood. V usage is TRBV6-4 and J usage is TRBJ2-2, with 12 nucleotides matching TRBD1. CDR3 amino acids: CASSVPGTGGALGTGELFF. The CDR3 DNA follows: TGTGCCAGCAGTGTTCCCGGGACAGGGGGCGCATTGGGCACCGGGGAGCTGTTTTTT.